Listed below are T cell receptor beta chains from one sample, sequenced in a study of patients and donors after allogeneic stem cell transplantation. MiXCR was run by TCRdb on the RT-PCR reads, yielding one entry per CDR3 protein. The sample lists about 410,000 distinct CDR3 sequences, around 15% seen once, with around 6.8% in the top ten. Sequencing was carried out using blood, either unsorted or a sorted T cell fraction (not recorded which). Receptors originate from a human donor who was either an allogeneic HSCT recipient or a stem cell or donor lymphocyte infusion donor (not recorded which). It is not recorded whose cells these are; they may come from a transplant donor. Both conserved end residues are part of each CDR3. The D gene is left open where the match is weak. A row's size may be missing; if present it is once, few, many or a size class.

v_gene: TRBV5-1; j_gene: TRBJ2-2; abundance: .; d_gene: .; CDR3nt: TGCGCCAGCAGCCGGGACCTCACCGGGGAGCTGTTTTTT; CDR3aa: CASSRDLTGELFF
v_gene: TRBV20-1; j_gene: TRBJ1-4; abundance: few; d_gene: .; CDR3nt: TGCAGTGCTAGAGATGATACGAGTAGTAATGAAAAACTGTTTTTT; CDR3aa: CSARDDTSSNEKLFF
v_gene: TRBV19; j_gene: TRBJ2-1; abundance: few; d_gene: .; CDR3nt: TGTGCCAGCAGAGCCCTAGGCGGGAATTACAATGAGCAGTTCTTC; CDR3aa: CASRALGGNYNEQFF
v_gene: TRBV29-1; j_gene: TRBJ2-7; abundance: .; d_gene: .; CDR3nt: TGCAGCGTTGGTGGGGACGGGGCCTACGAGCAGTACTTC; CDR3aa: CSVGGDGAYEQYF
v_gene: TRBV4-1; j_gene: TRBJ2-7; abundance: many; d_gene: .; CDR3nt: TGCGCCAGCAGCGCGCGCCGGGGTAGCTACGAGCAGTACTTC; CDR3aa: CASSARRGSYEQYF
v_gene: TRBV12-3/TRBV12-4; j_gene: TRBJ2-7; abundance: many; d_gene: .; CDR3nt: TGTGCCAGCAGTCGAAAGGGGGCCTACGAGCAGTACTTC; CDR3aa: CASSRKGAYEQYF
v_gene: TRBV12-3/TRBV12-4; j_gene: TRBJ2-1; abundance: many; d_gene: .; CDR3nt: TGTGCCAGCACCTTAGTAGGAACCTACAATGAGCAGTTCTTC; CDR3aa: CASTLVGTYNEQFF
v_gene: TRBV5-4; j_gene: TRBJ2-1; abundance: .; d_gene: .; CDR3nt: TGTGCCAGCAGGGTACAGGGTTACAATGAGCAGTTCTTC; CDR3aa: CASRVQGYNEQFF
v_gene: TRBV12-3/TRBV12-4; j_gene: TRBJ1-3; abundance: .; d_gene: .; CDR3nt: TGTGCCAGCTACCGTCATACCTCTGGAAACACCATATATTTT; CDR3aa: CASYRHTSGNTIYF
v_gene: TRBV4-1; j_gene: TRBJ2-7; abundance: .; d_gene: .; CDR3nt: TGCGCCAGCAGCCAACCAACTAGGAGCTACGAGCAGTACTTC; CDR3aa: CASSQPTRSYEQYF
v_gene: TRBV12-3/TRBV12-4; j_gene: TRBJ2-1; abundance: .; d_gene: TRBD2; CDR3nt: TGTGCCAGCGACTTGCGGGGGAGCTCCTACGATGAGCAGTTCTTC; CDR3aa: CASDLRGSSYDEQFF
v_gene: TRBV20-1; j_gene: TRBJ1-1; abundance: .; d_gene: TRBD1; CDR3nt: TGCAGTGCTAGAGGACAGGGAGTCCTGAACACTGAAGCTTTCTTT; CDR3aa: CSARGQGVLNTEAFF
v_gene: TRBV19; j_gene: TRBJ2-1; abundance: .; d_gene: .; CDR3nt: TGTGCCAGTAGTATCCTCGGCGGGAACAATGAGCAGTTCTTC; CDR3aa: CASSILGGNNEQFF
v_gene: TRBV7-9; j_gene: TRBJ2-5; abundance: few; d_gene: TRBD2; CDR3nt: TGTGCCAGCAGCCCACTAGCGGGGGTCGGGTCCCAGTACTTC; CDR3aa: CASSPLAGVGSQYF
v_gene: TRBV12-3/TRBV12-4; j_gene: TRBJ1-2; abundance: many; d_gene: TRBD1; CDR3nt: TGTGCCAGCAGTTTAGGGACAGGGCAAAACTATGGCTACACCTTC; CDR3aa: CASSLGTGQNYGYTF
v_gene: TRBV20-1; j_gene: TRBJ1-5; abundance: .; d_gene: .; CDR3nt: TGCAGTGCTGGCTGGGAGCCCCAGCATTTT; CDR3aa: CSAGWEPQHF
v_gene: TRBV7-2; j_gene: TRBJ1-1; abundance: few; d_gene: .; CDR3nt: TGTGCCAGCAGCTTAGGATTTGGCTACAGGGTAAGCGCTGAAGCTTTCTTT; CDR3aa: CASSLGFGYRVSAEAFF
v_gene: TRBV28; j_gene: TRBJ2-7; abundance: .; d_gene: TRBD2; CDR3nt: TGTGCCAGCAGTTCACCGGGACTAGACTACGAGCAGTACTTC; CDR3aa: CASSSPGLDYEQYF
v_gene: TRBV4-1; j_gene: TRBJ2-3; abundance: few; d_gene: TRBD2; CDR3nt: TGCGCCAGCAGCCAAGAGAGAGGGAAACTAGCGGGGGTCACGCAGTATTTT; CDR3aa: CASSQERGKLAGVTQYF
v_gene: TRBV12-3/TRBV12-4; j_gene: TRBJ2-1; abundance: many; d_gene: TRBD2; CDR3nt: TGTGCCAGCAGTTTAGTGATAGGGGAGGGGCATGAGCAGTTCTTC; CDR3aa: CASSLVIGEGHEQFF
v_gene: TRBV27; j_gene: TRBJ2-1; abundance: few; d_gene: .; CDR3nt: TGTGCCAGCAGTTTCAACAGGGGAGGTGAGCAGTTCTTC; CDR3aa: CASSFNRGGEQFF
v_gene: TRBV7-3; j_gene: TRBJ1-1; abundance: few; d_gene: TRBD1; CDR3nt: TGTGCCAGCAACCTATTGGACAGGGTCAATGGTAACACTGAAGCTTTCTTT; CDR3aa: CASNLLDRVNGNTEAFF
v_gene: TRBV3-1; j_gene: TRBJ2-1; abundance: .; d_gene: .; CDR3nt: TGTGCCAGCAGCCAGGGACTGGGGACATTTCACTTC; CDR3aa: CASSQGLGTFHF
v_gene: TRBV12-3/TRBV12-4; j_gene: TRBJ1-2; abundance: many; d_gene: .; CDR3nt: TGTGCCAGCAGTTTGAGGGTGGGCTATGGCTACACCTTC; CDR3aa: CASSLRVGYGYTF
v_gene: TRBV25-1; j_gene: TRBJ1-4; abundance: few; d_gene: TRBD1; CDR3nt: TGTGCCAGCAGTGAATTTACCAGAGGGGGCGCGGATGAAAAACTGTTTTTT; CDR3aa: CASSEFTRGGADEKLFF
v_gene: TRBV12-3/TRBV12-4; j_gene: TRBJ2-3; abundance: many; d_gene: TRBD2; CDR3nt: TGTGCCAGCAGGAGGACTAGCGGAAGCACAGATACGCAGTATTTT; CDR3aa: CASRRTSGSTDTQYF
v_gene: TRBV30; j_gene: TRBJ1-2; abundance: few; d_gene: .; CDR3nt: TGTGCCTGGACGGAGATCCACTATGGCTACACCTTC; CDR3aa: CAWTEIHYGYTF
v_gene: TRBV2; j_gene: TRBJ2-3; abundance: few; d_gene: .; CDR3nt: TGTGCCAGCAGTGCAATGGAGGGGGCCCCGGATACGCAGTATTTT; CDR3aa: CASSAMEGAPDTQYF
v_gene: TRBV20-1; j_gene: TRBJ1-2; abundance: many; d_gene: .; CDR3nt: TGCAGTGCTAGAGGGAAGGGGAGTGGCTACACCTTC; CDR3aa: CSARGKGSGYTF
v_gene: TRBV15; j_gene: TRBJ1-3; abundance: many; d_gene: .; CDR3nt: TGTGCCACCAGCAGAGCTTTGGGGGATTCTGGAAACACCATATATTTT; CDR3aa: CATSRALGDSGNTIYF
v_gene: TRBV20-1; j_gene: TRBJ2-7; abundance: .; d_gene: TRBD2; CDR3nt: TGCAGTGCTAGAGGGACTAGCGGGAGCTCTCGCGAGCAGTACTTC; CDR3aa: CSARGTSGSSREQYF
v_gene: TRBV9; j_gene: TRBJ2-3; abundance: many; d_gene: TRBD2; CDR3nt: TGTGCCAGCAGCCCGGGGGGGCCGGATACGCAGTATTTT; CDR3aa: CASSPGGPDTQYF
v_gene: TRBV7-8; j_gene: TRBJ2-5; abundance: .; d_gene: TRBD2; CDR3nt: TGTGCCAGCAGCTTAGCGAGCGGGAGGGCCGAAGAGACCCAGTACTTC; CDR3aa: CASSLASGRAEETQYF
v_gene: TRBV30; j_gene: TRBJ1-5; abundance: few; d_gene: .; CDR3nt: TGTGCCTGGAGTCCGGGGGTACACCAGCCCCAGCATTTT; CDR3aa: CAWSPGVHQPQHF
v_gene: TRBV25-1; j_gene: TRBJ1-1; abundance: .; d_gene: TRBD1; CDR3nt: TGTGCCAGCAGTGCCAACCTGGGACAGGTGGACACTGAAGCTTTCTTT; CDR3aa: CASSANLGQVDTEAFF
v_gene: TRBV7-3; j_gene: TRBJ2-2; abundance: .; d_gene: .; CDR3nt: TGTGCCAGCAGCCGCAACGCGAACACCGGGGAGCTGTTTTTT; CDR3aa: CASSRNANTGELFF
v_gene: TRBV5-1; j_gene: TRBJ1-6; abundance: few; d_gene: .; CDR3nt: TGCGCCAGCAGCTTGGTGTCGGGGAATTCACCCCTCCACTTT; CDR3aa: CASSLVSGNSPLHF
v_gene: TRBV18; j_gene: TRBJ1-5; abundance: .; d_gene: .; CDR3nt: TGTGCCAGCTCACCACCGGGCCAGGGCAATCAGCCCCAGCATTTT; CDR3aa: CASSPPGQGNQPQHF
v_gene: TRBV5-1; j_gene: TRBJ1-5; abundance: .; d_gene: .; CDR3nt: TGCGCCAGCAGCTTGCTAGGGGTGGGTCAGCCCCAGCATTTT; CDR3aa: CASSLLGVGQPQHF
v_gene: TRBV30; j_gene: TRBJ1-6; abundance: .; d_gene: TRBD1; CDR3nt: TGTGCCTGGAGTCGGACAGGAAATTCACCCCTCCACTTT; CDR3aa: CAWSRTGNSPLHF
v_gene: TRBV4-2; j_gene: TRBJ2-2; abundance: .; d_gene: .; CDR3nt: TGTGCCAGCAGCCAAGAAGACCGGCGGCAAGGGGGGCTGTTTTTT; CDR3aa: CASSQEDRRQGGLFF